This paragraph reports one T cell receptor (beta chain). What it recognizes is unknown. This sample was taken from a study of cytomegalovirus exposure and HLA in healthy donors. Findings and limits, study-wide: A few V segments could not be told apart, such as TRBV6-2 and TRBV6-3, and were left out.

This CDR3 contains 17 residues. Germline loops: CDR1 MDHEN, CDR2 SYDVKM. The V and J ends lost 6 bases and 0 bases, in that order; junction bases with no gene match: 7. The PCR used 60 Vbeta and 13 Jbeta primers. Sequencing used immunoSEQ multiplex PCR; TCRdb keeps in-frame clones, though not all of them. The sample records over 95,000 clones, 77% being singletons. Despite likely unrecorded immune exposures, the donors were nominally healthy at the time of sampling. The chain links TRBV28 to TRBJ1-6, with 8 nucleotides matching TRBD1. Sequenced input: PBMCs. The TCR sequence derives from a man in his forties in good health and CMV-seropositive. The chain's CDR3 is CASRPWQGASYNSPLHF. The CDR3 DNA follows: TGTGCCAGCAGGCCATGGCAGGGGGCCTCCTATAATTCACCCCTCCACTTT.